This TCR beta chain was identified in a study of OX40 agonist ivuxolimab in advanced cancers. Notes on the study in general: Among the nonresponders, some also had low normalized T-cell clonal expansion.

Using immunoSEQ multiplex PCR, the repertoire was profiled, and TCRdb retains in-frame clones only, with some absent. This repertoire shows 100,000 to 150,000 clones, about nine tenths found once; its top ten account for approximately 0.81%. As regards this clone: Its antigen is not identified.

CDR1 is MNHNY and CDR2 is SVGAGI in the germline V gene (reference sequence). V dropped 6 bases and J dropped 6 bases, with 18 bases sitting between them. The CDR3 is 15 amino acids. Sequenced here: CD4+ or CD8+ T cells sorted from blood, sampled in a trial of the OX40 agonist ivuxolimab. The chain joins TRBV6-6 to TRBJ1-3; a weak D match, TRBD1 (6 bases). This TCR was recovered from an adult with an advanced solid tumor such as melanoma, head and neck, liver or kidney cancer. For the CDR3, the DNA is TGTGCCAGCAGATCCGGGGGGGGCGTAGTAAACACCATATATTTT. Its translation is CASRSGGGVVNTIYF.